The 32 T cell receptor beta chains in this list originate from one sample, sequenced in a study of OX40 agonist ivuxolimab in advanced cancers. This table comes from immunoSEQ multiplex PCR, and its TCRdb copy is limited to in-frame clones, with some not included. The sample shows 45,000 to 65,000 clones, 88% of them seen only once. The sample here was CD4+ or CD8+ T cells sorted from blood, taken in a trial of the OX40 agonist ivuxolimab. The receptors here all came from an adult with an advanced solid tumor such as melanoma, head and neck, liver or kidney cancer.

The J gene is TRBJ1-5, the V gene TRBV28; 7 bases are shared with TRBD1. The trim removed 4 bases at V and 7 bases at J, leaving 10 bases unmatched. The CDR3 extends over 15 amino acids. The germline V gene encodes CDR1 MDHEN and CDR2 SYDVKM. The DNA for the CDR3 is TGTGCCAGCAGTTCTCCGACAGGGCAGGGGCAGCCCCAGCATTTT. Translation: CASSSPTGQGQPQHF.

This chain connects TRBV11-3 to TRBJ2-5, with TRBD2 matching 12 bases. The J call is doubtful: the DNA matches TRBJ2-7 better. Germline-derived CDR1 and CDR2 are SGHNT and YENEEA. The CDR3 runs to 15 residues. The CDR3 DNA follows: TGTGCCAGCAGCGCCGGACTAGCGGGGCTCTACGAGCAGTACTTC. Translating gives CASSAGLAGLYEQYF.

V gene TRBV5-1 combines with J gene TRBJ2-5, with 11 nucleotides matching TRBD2. Trimming cost V 7 bases and J 5 bases; bases outside gene matches: 4. This CDR3 is 13 amino acids long. Germline CDR1 reads SGHRS; CDR2 reads YFSETQ. CDR3 sequence: CASPSGGMETQYF. CDR3 DNA sequence: TGCGCCAGCCCTAGCGGGGGGATGGAGACCCAGTACTTC.

The genes are TRBV7-9 and TRBJ2-1; maybe TRBD2 (5 bases). Trimming removed 0 bases at V and 6 bases at J, with 9 bases between. There are 14 residues in the CDR3. CDR1 is SEHNR, CDR2 FQNEAQ, per germline (reference sequence). DNA for the CDR3: TGTGCCAGCAGCTTAGCAGAGGGTAGCAATGAGCAGTTCTTC. Translation gives CASSLAEGSNEQFF.

In DNA form, the CDR3 reads TGCAGTGCTAGCCCGACAGCTGAAGCTTTCTTT. It encodes CSASPTAEAFF. This sequence joins TRBV20-1 and TRBJ1-1; weak D call: TRBD1 (5 bases). The V gene lost 3 bases and the J gene lost 6 bases, with 8 bases spanning the gap. CDR1 is DFQATT, CDR2 SNEGSKA, per germline (reference sequence). This CDR3 region has 11 residues.

The CDR3 DNA is TGCGCCAGCAGCTTGGCGGCCGGGGCCCGCTACGAGCAGTACTTC. Amino acid sequence: CASSLAAGARYEQYF. The chain carries TRBV5-1 and TRBJ2-7, with D possibly being TRBD1 or TRBD2 (5 bases each). The CDR3 is made up of 15 amino acids. Trimming removed 0 bases at V and 3 bases at J, with 13 bases between. The germline CDR1 and CDR2 sequences are SGHRS and YFSETQ.

This clone was seen once. The chain is built from TRBV6-6 and TRBJ2-7, with TRBD2 identical over 16 bases. This CDR3 spans 15 amino acids. Germline CDR1 reads MNHNY; CDR2 reads SVGAGI (reference sequence). Germline trimming cut 6 bases from V and 5 bases from J; bases unmatched to any gene: 4. CDR3 DNA sequence: TGTGCCAGCAGGGGGACTAGCGGGAGGGCCAACGAGCAGTACTTC. Its translation is CASRGTSGRANEQYF.

Details on this clone: A junction boundary mismatches the germline segment, possibly from a read error. The genes are TRBV11-2 and TRBJ2-3, with D perhaps TRBD1 or TRBD2 (6 bases each). The CDR3 length is 11 residues. Germline values: CDR1 SGHAT, CDR2 FQNNGV. CDR3 sequence reads: CASSSWGAKHF. CDR3 DNA: TGTGCCAGCAGCTCCTGGGGGGCCAAGCATTTT.

Here the CDR3 DNA reads TGTGCTAGTGTTGACCCGGGACAGGGCGCTTCCCGCGGGGAGCGAAACACCTACGAGCAGTACTTC. Protein: CASVDPGQGASRGERNTYEQYF. The chain couples TRBV12-5 to TRBJ2-7, with 9 bases fitting TRBD1. Germline CDR1 and CDR2: LGHNT and FRNRAP. V lost 7 bases and J lost 2; bases outside the gene matches: 30. The CDR3 has 22 residues.

V and J are TRBV25-1 and TRBJ2-3, with 8 bases fitting TRBD2. There are 15 residues in the CDR3. The germline V gene encodes CDR1 MGHDK and CDR2 SYGVNS. The V gene end was trimmed by 5 bases and the J gene end by 2 bases; junction bases not matched to a gene: 6. CDR3: CASSFTSGITDTQYF. The CDR3 DNA reads TGTGCCAGCAGTTTTACTAGCGGAATCACAGATACGCAGTATTTT.

The CDR3 nucleotides are TGTGCCAGCAGCCCAAGCAGGGTTGGGGGGGAGCTGTTTTTT. Amino acids: CASSPSRVGGELFF. The chain recombines TRBV7-3 with TRBJ2-2, with TRBD1 as a possible D gene (5 bases). V was cut by 5 bases and J by 8 bases, with 15 bases left in between. There are 14 residues in the CDR3. Germline CDR1 is SGHTA and CDR2 is FQGTGA. The variable domain in full, completed from reference TRBV7-3 and TRBJ2-2, reads GAGVSQTPSNKVTEKGKYVELRCDPISGHTALYWYRQSLGQGPEFLIYFQGTGAADDSGLPNDRFFAVRPEGSVSTLKIQRTERGDSAVYLCASSPSRVGGELFFGEGSRLTVL.

The V gene is TRBV20-1, the J gene TRBJ1-4; D gene unclear. The V gene lost 2 bases and the J gene lost 7 bases, with 5 bases spanning the gap. Germline loops: CDR1 DFQATT, CDR2 SNEGSKA (reference sequence). This CDR3 region has 11 residues. This CDR3 reads CSARLGEKLFF. The CDR3 DNA reads TGCAGTGCTAGATTAGGTGAAAAACTGTTTTTT.

The chain has TRBV28 and TRBJ1-2; weak D call: TRBD1 (6 bases). Germline V gives CDR1 MDHEN, CDR2 SYDVKM. V lost 7 bases and J lost 7, with 16 bases in between. The CDR3 covers 13 residues. The CDR3 is CASTGGWGAGYTF. The CDR3 coding sequence is TGTGCCAGCACCGGGGGTTGGGGGGCTGGCTACACCTTC.

The chain combines TRBV19 with TRBJ2-7; tentatively, D is TRBD1 (6 bases). The CDR3 extends over 13 amino acids. Trimming shortened V by 6 bases and J by 5 bases, and 14 bases separated the two germline ends. In germline, CDR1 is LNHDA, CDR2 SQIVND (reference sequence). Written as DNA, the CDR3 is TGTGCCAGTAGCTTCTTACAGGGAAACGAGCAGTACTTC. Translation: CASSFLQGNEQYF.

This chain uses TRBV28 with TRBJ2-4, with D unclear. CDR1 and CDR2 from the germline V gene are MDHEN and SYDVKM. The CDR3 is 13 amino acids. Between the trimmed V and J ends, which lost 2 bases and 5 bases, there was a span of 7 bases. The CDR3 here is CASSLIQENIQYF. As DNA, the CDR3 is TGTGCCAGCAGTTTAATTCAGGAAAACATTCAGTACTTC.

The chain is built from TRBV6-5 and TRBJ2-1; no clear D. From germline, CDR1 is MNHEY and CDR2 SVGAGI. V shed 0 bases and J shed 9 bases, with 3 bases lying between them. The CDR3 consists of 11 residues. The CDR3 DNA follows: TGTGCCAGCAGTTACTCAGCTGAGCAGTTCTTC. Its protein product is CASSYSAEQFF.

The chain recombines TRBV29-1 with TRBJ1-2; D might be TRBD1 (6 bases). Trimming took 7 bases from V and 7 from J, leaving 16 bases between them. Germline V gene data show CDR1 as SQVTM and CDR2 as ANQGSEA. The CDR3 totals 12 residues. The CDR3 reads CSGRRAGAGYTF. The CDR3 coding sequence is TGCAGCGGGAGGAGAGCGGGGGCTGGCTACACCTTC.

The genes are TRBV5-1 and TRBJ1-4, with TRBD1 identical over 7 bases. V dropped 4 bases and J dropped 6; count of bases not matched to a gene: 6. The CDR3 sequence is 14 residues long. The germline V gene encodes CDR1 SGHRS and CDR2 YFSETQ. CDR3 region: CASSNRGLDEKLFF. In DNA form, the CDR3 reads TGCGCCAGCAGCAACAGGGGTCTAGATGAAAAACTGTTTTTT.

V and J are TRBV5-1 and TRBJ2-7; 9 positions match TRBD1. The CDR3 consists of 15 residues. Germline CDR1 is SGHRS and CDR2 is YFSETQ. Unmatched junction bases numbered 9, after V lost 3 bases and J lost 5 bases. CDR3 sequence reads: CASSSGTGILHEQYF. The CDR3 coding sequence is TGCGCCAGCAGCTCCGGGACAGGGATTCTCCACGAGCAGTACTTC.

CDR3 amino acids: CASSLVPGRQYF. CDR3 DNA sequence: TGTGCCAGCAGCTTAGTACCGGGCCGGCAGTACTTC. This chain uses TRBV11-2 with TRBJ2-7; D is ambiguous. V dropped 1 base and J dropped 9 bases, with 10 bases sitting between them. CDR1 is SGHAT, CDR2 FQNNGV, per germline. This CDR3 region has 12 residues. Filled out from reference TRBV11-2 and TRBJ2-7, the complete variable domain reads EAGVAQSPRYKIIEKRQSVAFWCNPISGHATLYWYQQILGQGPKLLIQFQNNGVVDDSQLPKDRFSAERLKGVDSTLKIQPAKLEDSAVYLCASSLVPGRQYFGPGTRLTVT.

The rearrangement uses TRBV7-2 and TRBJ1-2; D is unclear. The CDR3 spans 12 residues. V lost 2 bases, J lost 6 bases, and 7 bases lay in between. Germline V lookup: CDR1 SGHTA, CDR2 FQGNSA. CDR3 in amino acids: CASSLNSNGYTF. CDR3 nucleotides: TGTGCCAGCAGCTTAAACAGCAATGGCTACACCTTC.

The chain carries TRBV4-1 and TRBJ1-5; TRBD1 aligns across 10 bases. This CDR3 spans 15 amino acids. Germline loops: CDR1 MGHRA, CDR2 YSYEKL. V gave up 3 bases and J gave up 8 bases; unmatched junction bases: 7. In DNA form, the CDR3 reads TGCGCCAGCAGCCAGTCGGGACAGGGGTTTGAGCCCCAGCATTTT. Its protein is CASSQSGQGFEPQHF.

The chain carries TRBV10-3 and TRBJ1-2; 8 bases are shared with TRBD1. The CDR3 sequence is 15 residues long. The V gene's germline CDR1 is ENHRY and CDR2 SYGVKD. V lost 0 bases, J lost 2 bases, and 2 bases stayed unmatched. The CDR3 DNA reads as TGTGCCATCAGTGAGTCGGACAGGGCGAACTATGGCTACACCTTC. Its translation: CAISESDRANYGYTF.

The chain carries TRBV9 and TRBJ2-3; no clear D. The CDR3 totals 16 residues. Per germline, CDR1 SGDLS and CDR2 YYNGEE. The ends were cut back, 3 bases at V and 2 bases at J, with 16 bases in the middle. CDR3 amino acids: CASSESALGYTDTQYF. The CDR3 DNA reads TGTGCCAGCAGCGAATCGGCGCTAGGATACACAGATACGCAGTATTTT.

V usage is TRBV28 and J usage is TRBJ2-3, with 7 bases identical to TRBD2. This CDR3 is 17 amino acids long. The ends lost 8 bases at V and 2 bases at J; junction bases unmatched: 16. Germline V gene data show CDR1 as MDHEN and CDR2 as SYDVKM. Here the CDR3 DNA reads TGTGCCAGCCCCTCACCTGGCGGGGGAGGAGACACAGATACGCAGTATTTT. It yields the protein CASPSPGGGGDTDTQYF.

The table lists this clone with a count of one. The V call is TRBV6-6, the J call TRBJ2-1; D uncertain. V dropped 5 bases and J dropped 5 bases, with 7 bases sitting between them. The CDR3 extends over 12 amino acids. Germline assignment: CDR1 MNHNY and CDR2 SVGAGI (reference sequence). CDR3 loop: CASSPQNNEQFF. CDR3 nucleotide sequence: TGTGCCAGCAGTCCACAGAACAATGAGCAGTTCTTC.

J is TRBJ2-3 and V is TRBV7-2, with 7 bases lining up with TRBD2. Germline lookup yields CDR1 SGHTA and CDR2 FQGNSA. After removal of 2 bases from V and 0 bases from J, the junction contained 5 bases not matched to a gene. The CDR3 length is 16 residues. The DNA of the CDR3 is TGTGCCAGCAGCTTATCTGCTAGCGGTAGCACAGATACGCAGTATTTT. Protein product: CASSLSASGSTDTQYF.

The sample holds a few counts of this clone. The chain combines TRBV5-1 with TRBJ1-1; D possibly corresponds to TRBD1 (5 bases). The CDR3 spans 16 residues. In germline, CDR1 is SGHRS, CDR2 YFSETQ. The V and J ends lost 5 bases and 4 bases respectively, with 21 bases between them. The CDR3: CASRIRDALGVTEAFF. Written as DNA, the CDR3 is TGCGCCAGCAGAATACGGGACGCCTTAGGTGTCACTGAAGCTTTCTTT.

Of note for this clone: One end of the junction is discordant with germline, which a read error may explain. The CDR3: CAIGDRGRYEQYF. Written as DNA, the CDR3 is TGTGCCATCGGTGACAGGGGGCGGTACGAGCAGTACTTC. The V gene is TRBV10-3, the J gene TRBJ2-7, with 10 positions matching TRBD1. CDR1 and CDR2 from the germline V gene are ENHRY and SYGVKD. The length of the CDR3 is 13 residues.

The CDR3 bases are TGTGCCAGCAGCTTACGTAGCGGGGGGACCTACAATGAGCAGTTCTTC. It is translated as CASSLRSGGTYNEQFF. The chain is built from TRBV7-9 and TRBJ2-1, with 10 positions matching TRBD2. The CDR3 loop spans 16 amino acids. The V gene end was trimmed by 2 bases and the J gene end by 2 bases; junction bases not matched to a gene: 3. CDR1 and CDR2 from the germline V gene are SEHNR and FQNEAQ (reference sequence).

This rearrangement joins TRBV19 to TRBJ1-4; D perhaps matches TRBD1 (6 bases). From germline, CDR1 is LNHDA and CDR2 SQIVND (reference sequence). CDR3 size: 14 residues. Between the trimmed V and J ends, which lost 7 bases and 6 bases, there was a span of 15 bases. The CDR3 DNA follows: TGTGCCAGTAAAGTCAAGGGGGGGGATGAAAAACTGTTTTTT. Translation: CASKVKGGDEKLFF. The variable domain in full, with the rest retrieved from reference TRBV19 and TRBJ1-4, is DGGITQSPKYLFRKEGQNVTLSCEQNLNHDAMYWYRQDPGQGLRLIYYSQIVNDFQKGDIAEGYSVSREKKESFPLTVTSAQKNPTAFYLCASKVKGGDEKLFFGSGTQLSVL.

This clone has only a few counts. The gene calls are TRBV7-2 and TRBJ2-1, with no clear D. Trimming removed 1 base from V and 0 bases from J, with 7 bases in between. Germline loops: CDR1 SGHTA, CDR2 FQGNSA. This CDR3 comprises 15 residues. The CDR3: CASSLDSSSYNEQFF. The CDR3 coding sequence is TGTGCCAGCAGCTTAGACAGCAGCTCCTACAATGAGCAGTTCTTC.